The 16 T cell receptor beta chains presented below share a single source sample, sequenced in a study of T cell repertoires in cytomegalovirus infection. Antigen specificity for these receptors is unknown. TCRdb fed the reads into MiXCR, producing one record per CDR3 protein. Among about 130,000 distinct CDR3 sequences, roughly a quarter were seen once, and the ten largest hold roughly 35%. The sample taken for sequencing was PBMCs, sequenced either directly or after in vitro stimulation (not recorded which). The source of these receptors is a human donor in good health (CMV status not recorded). Some clones in this sample may be carry-over from other donors' samples.

V gene TRBV19 combines with J gene TRBJ1-5, with 10 bases matching TRBD1. CDR1 and CDR2 from the germline V gene are LNHDA and SQIVND (reference sequence). The CDR3 sequence is 16 residues long. The trim removed 2 bases at V and 5 bases at J, leaving 6 bases unmatched. The CDR3 sequence is CASSIQGQGKDQPQHF. CDR3 coding DNA: TGTGCCAGTAGTATACAGGGACAGGGGAAGGATCAGCCCCAGCATTTT. Together with reference TRBV19 and TRBJ1-5, the CDR3 gives the full variable domain: DGGITQSPKYLFRKEGQNVTLSCEQNLNHDAMYWYRQDPGQGLRLIYYSQIVNDFQKGDIAEGYSVSREKKESFPLTVTSAQKNPTAFYLCASSIQGQGKDQPQHFGDGTRLSIL.

This rearrangement joins TRBV5-1 to TRBJ1-1; TRBD1 matches 9 bases. After removal of 4 bases from V and 5 bases from J, the junction contained 6 bases not matched to a gene. The CDR3 covers 14 residues. Germline V lookup: CDR1 SGHRS, CDR2 YFSETQ. The CDR3 region has the DNA TGCGCCAGCAGCGGTGGACAGGGGTTGACTGAAGCTTTCTTT. Its protein product is CASSGGQGLTEAFF.

This sequence joins TRBV6-5 and TRBJ1-1; D unclear. V was shortened by 5 bases and J by 1 base, with 14 bases between the two germline ends. Germline CDR1 reads MNHEY; CDR2 reads SVGAGI. This CDR3 contains 15 residues. The CDR3 loop reads CASSDPGFKNTEAFF. For the CDR3, the DNA is TGTGCCAGCAGTGACCCGGGATTTAAGAACACTGAAGCTTTCTTT.

This clonotype showed up many times. CDR3: CASSPKGNEQFF. CDR3 coding DNA: TGTGCCAGCAGCCCAAAGGGGAATGAGCAGTTCTTC. The J gene is TRBJ2-1, the V gene TRBV7-8, with D maybe TRBD1 (5 bases). Germline V lookup: CDR1 SGHVS, CDR2 FQNEAQ. Trimming pared 5 bases from V and 7 bases from J, leaving 9 bases between. The CDR3 runs 12 residues.

The table lists this clonotype with a few counts. V is TRBV10-3 and J is TRBJ1-1; possibly TRBD1 for D (6 bases). Germline V gene lookup returns CDR1 ENHRY and CDR2 SYGVKD. CDR3 length: 12 amino acids. V dropped 7 bases and J dropped 5 bases, with 11 bases sitting between them. CDR3 loop: CAITTGTTEAFF. In DNA, the CDR3 is TGTGCCATCACCACAGGGACAACTGAAGCTTTCTTT.

The chain carries TRBV5-6 and TRBJ2-3, with no clear D. V was shortened by 0 bases and J by 6 bases, with 14 bases between the two germline ends. The germline gives CDR1 SGHDT, CDR2 YYEEEE. The CDR3 length is 15 residues. The CDR3 region has the DNA TGTGCCAGCAGCTTGGGGGCGGCCCCGATGGATACGCAGTATTTT. Translating it yields CASSLGAAPMDTQYF.

In its sample, this clonotype was seen many times. This chain uses TRBV6-4 with TRBJ2-6; the D call may be TRBD1 or TRBD2 (5 bases each). This CDR3 contains 16 residues. The germline V gene has CDR1 MRHNA and CDR2 SNTAGT. Trimming left V 2 bases short and J 0 bases short, with 8 bases between. The chain's CDR3 is CASSDGTASGANVLTF. The CDR3 DNA is TGTGCCAGCAGTGACGGGACGGCCTCTGGGGCCAACGTCCTGACTTTC.

In its sample, this clonotype was seen a few times. This chain uses TRBV4-2 with TRBJ2-7; TRBD2 matches 10 bases. The V gene's germline CDR1 is LGHNA and CDR2 YNFKEQ. V shed 1 base and J 0 bases; nucleotides not matched to a gene: 0. The CDR3 length is 15 residues. The CDR3 sequence is CASSQGLAGSYEQYF. CDR3 in DNA: TGTGCCAGCAGCCAAGGACTAGCGGGCTCCTACGAGCAGTACTTC.

This chain connects TRBV6-2 or TRBV6-3 to TRBJ2-3; D remains unclear. Per the germline V gene, CDR1 is MNHEY and CDR2 is SVGEGT. CDR3 size: 13 residues. Between the trimmed V and J ends, which lost 2 bases and 4 bases, there was a span of 7 bases. CDR3 sequence: CASSYGTPDTQYF. As DNA, the CDR3 is TGTGCCAGCAGTTACGGCACCCCAGATACGCAGTATTTT.

This clonotype was recorded a few times. The V call is TRBV15, the J call TRBJ2-3, with D possibly TRBD2 on 5 matching bases. Looked up from germline, CDR1 is LNHNV and CDR2 is YYDKDF (reference sequence). The CDR3 runs 16 residues. V lost 0 bases to trimming and J lost 2 bases, with 12 bases between them. The CDR3: CATSRDTRGPTDTQYF. CDR3 in DNA: TGTGCCACCAGCAGAGATACGCGCGGGCCCACAGATACGCAGTATTTT.

This clonotype was recorded once. The chain carries TRBV4-2 and TRBJ2-1; 11 positions match TRBD2. V shed 5 bases, J shed 8 bases, and the junction held 14 bases outside the gene matches. The CDR3 covers 17 residues. Looked up from germline, CDR1 is LGHNA and CDR2 is YNFKEQ. The DNA of the CDR3 is TGTGCCAGCAGCTTCTTACTAGCGGGAGACACAAGGGATGAGCAGTTCTTC. It specifies CASSFLLAGDTRDEQFF.

The V gene is TRBV28, the J gene TRBJ1-5, with D unclear. Looked up from germline, CDR1 is MDHEN and CDR2 is SYDVKM. Trimming removed 9 bases at V and 2 bases at J, with 8 bases between. The length of the CDR3 is 12 residues. The CDR3 region is CASAAGNQPQHF. DNA for the CDR3: TGTGCCAGTGCGGCGGGCAATCAGCCCCAGCATTTT.

This clonotype was recorded at least ten times. The chain uses TRBV20-1 and TRBJ2-3; the D gene could be TRBD1 or TRBD2 (6 bases each). Germline V gene sequence: CDR1 DFQATT, CDR2 SNEGSKA (reference sequence). V lost 6 bases and J 3 bases, leaving 16 bases between the germline ends. This CDR3 is 14 amino acids long. This CDR3 is CSADPGASTDTQYF. CDR3 in DNA: TGCAGTGCGGACCCGGGGGCTAGTACAGATACGCAGTATTTT.

This clonotype occurred a few times. This chain links TRBV24-1 with TRBJ2-1; TRBD2 agrees at 8 bases. Trimming at V came to 3 bases and at J to 2 bases, leaving 8 bases not matched to a gene. CDR3 length: 17 residues. Germline assignment: CDR1 KGHDR and CDR2 SFDVKD. The CDR3 is CATSDTKSGSAYNEQFF. The CDR3 coding sequence is TGTGCCACCAGTGATACAAAAAGCGGGAGCGCCTACAATGAGCAGTTCTTC.

The CDR3 coding sequence is TGTGCCAGCAGCCCGGGACTAGCCCGTGATACGCAGTATTTT. Its protein product is CASSPGLARDTQYF. The genes are TRBV7-2 and TRBJ2-3; the match to TRBD2 covers 9 bases. The germline V gene encodes CDR1 SGHTA and CDR2 FQGNSA. This CDR3 region has 14 residues. The junction had 6 bases not matched to a gene; V was cut back by 5 bases and J by 6 bases.

This clonotype was counted at least ten times. The chain is built from TRBV7-2 and TRBJ2-1; D might be TRBD1 (5 bases). Germline V lookup: CDR1 SGHTA, CDR2 FQGNSA. V dropped 1 base and J dropped 4 bases, with 11 bases sitting between them. The CDR3 has 15 residues. The chain's CDR3 is CASSLEGLAYNEQFF. The CDR3 nucleotides read TGTGCCAGCAGCTTAGAGGGGTTGGCGTACAATGAGCAGTTCTTC. Full variable domain (missing parts from reference TRBV7-2 and TRBJ2-1): GAGVSQSPSNKVTEKGKDVELRCDPISGHTALYWYRQSLGQGLEFLIYFQGNSAPDKSGLPSDRFSAERTGGSVSTLTIQRTQQEDSAVYLCASSLEGLAYNEQFFGPGTRLTVL.